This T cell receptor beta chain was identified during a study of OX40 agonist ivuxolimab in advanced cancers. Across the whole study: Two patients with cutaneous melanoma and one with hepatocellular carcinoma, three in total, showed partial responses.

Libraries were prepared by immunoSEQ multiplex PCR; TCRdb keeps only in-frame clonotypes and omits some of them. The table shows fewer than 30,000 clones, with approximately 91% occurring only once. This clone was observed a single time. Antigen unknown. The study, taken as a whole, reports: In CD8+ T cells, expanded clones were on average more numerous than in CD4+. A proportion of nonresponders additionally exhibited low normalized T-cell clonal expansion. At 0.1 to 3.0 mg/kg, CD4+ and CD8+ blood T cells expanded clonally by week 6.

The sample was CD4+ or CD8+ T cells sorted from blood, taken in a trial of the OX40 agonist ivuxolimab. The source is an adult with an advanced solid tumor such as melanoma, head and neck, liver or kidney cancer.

Here the CDR3 reads CASVKASVLYYSNQPQHF. CDR3 in DNA: TGTGCCAGCGTCAAGGCGTCAGTCCTTTACTATAGCAATCAGCCCCAGCATTTT. The chain is built from TRBV28 and TRBJ1-5; D gene ambiguous. The germline V and J ends were trimmed by 8 bases and 0 bases, with 23 bases remaining between them. Per germline, CDR1 MDHEN and CDR2 SYDVKM. The CDR3 sequence is 18 residues long.